The clone carrying this TCR beta chain was detected ten times or more. Its antigen remains unidentified. The authors amplified TCR beta CDR3 regions, and they did so from RNA transcripts for repertoire sequencing. Second-round multiplex PCR followed a first-round RT-PCR using HTBI primers. TCRdb ran MiXCR on the multiplex PCR reads and lists one entry per CDR3 protein. The sample lists around 590,000 distinct CDR3 sequences; about two fifths were seen once. The record originates from a study of Graves' ophthalmopathy and Graves' hyperthyroidism. Whole-study context: Absence of ophthalmopathy within 18 months of follow-up defined stable hyperthyroidism.

Notes on the study in general: Built on 13 signatures, a model told ophthalmopathy apart from stable hyperthyroidism with about 88% sensitivity and approximately 81% specificity. Blood also contained most of the expanded thyroid clonotypes above 0.001 frequency.

Germline V gene data show CDR1 as PRHDT and CDR2 as FYEKMQ (reference sequence). V lost 3 bases and J lost 7, with 10 bases in between. The length of the CDR3 is 13 residues. This chain joins TRBV13 and TRBJ1-3, with a weak D call TRBD1 (5 bases). The specimen sequenced was peripheral blood or thyroid tissue (not recorded which). The receptor was isolated from an adult man with Graves' hyperthyroidism. The CDR3 DNA reads as TGTGCCAGCAGCTTGAGGGGACGGAACACCATATATTTT. This codes for CASSLRGRNTIYF.